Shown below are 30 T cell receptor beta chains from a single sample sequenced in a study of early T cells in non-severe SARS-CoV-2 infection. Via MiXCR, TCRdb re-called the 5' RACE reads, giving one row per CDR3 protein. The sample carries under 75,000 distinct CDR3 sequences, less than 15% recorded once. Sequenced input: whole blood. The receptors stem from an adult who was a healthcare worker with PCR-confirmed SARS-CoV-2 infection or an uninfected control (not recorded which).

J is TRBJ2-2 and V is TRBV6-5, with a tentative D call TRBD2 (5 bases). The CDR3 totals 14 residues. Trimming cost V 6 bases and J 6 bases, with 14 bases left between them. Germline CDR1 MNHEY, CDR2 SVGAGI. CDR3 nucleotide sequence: TGTGCCAGCAGGGGCGGGTTAGCCTCCGGGGAGCTGTTTTTT. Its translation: CASRGGLASGELFF.

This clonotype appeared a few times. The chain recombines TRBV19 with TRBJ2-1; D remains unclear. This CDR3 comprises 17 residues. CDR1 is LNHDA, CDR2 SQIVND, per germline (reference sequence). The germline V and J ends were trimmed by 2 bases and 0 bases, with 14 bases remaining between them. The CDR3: CASSIMVRTSSYNEQFF. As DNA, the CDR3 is TGTGCCAGTAGTATAATGGTCAGGACCAGCTCCTACAATGAGCAGTTCTTC.

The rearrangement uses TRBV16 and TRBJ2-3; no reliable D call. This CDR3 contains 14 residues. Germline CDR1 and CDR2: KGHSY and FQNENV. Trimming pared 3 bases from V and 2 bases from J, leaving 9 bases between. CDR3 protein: CASSHGRATDTQYF. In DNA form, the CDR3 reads TGTGCCAGCAGCCATGGACGGGCCACAGATACGCAGTATTTT.

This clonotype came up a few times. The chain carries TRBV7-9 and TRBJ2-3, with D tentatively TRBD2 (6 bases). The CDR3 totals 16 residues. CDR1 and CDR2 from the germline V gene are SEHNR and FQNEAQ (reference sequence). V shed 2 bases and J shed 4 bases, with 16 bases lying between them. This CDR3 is CASSLRPEGRADTQYF. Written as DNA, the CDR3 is TGTGCCAGCAGCTTACGTCCGGAGGGCCGCGCAGATACGCAGTATTTT.

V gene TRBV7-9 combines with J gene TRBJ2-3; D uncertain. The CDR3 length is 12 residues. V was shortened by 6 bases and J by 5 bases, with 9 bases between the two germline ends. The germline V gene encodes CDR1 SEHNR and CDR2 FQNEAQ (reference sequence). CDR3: CASSANVDTQYF. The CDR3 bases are TGTGCCAGCAGTGCTAACGTAGATACGCAGTATTTT.

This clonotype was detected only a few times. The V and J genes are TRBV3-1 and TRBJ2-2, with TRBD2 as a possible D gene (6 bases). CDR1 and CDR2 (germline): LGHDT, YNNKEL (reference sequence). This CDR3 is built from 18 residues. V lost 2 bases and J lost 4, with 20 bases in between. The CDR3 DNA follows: TGTGCCAGCAGCCAATTGTCTGGCGGGATGTGGGCCACCGGGGAGCTGTTTTTT. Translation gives CASSQLSGGMWATGELFF.

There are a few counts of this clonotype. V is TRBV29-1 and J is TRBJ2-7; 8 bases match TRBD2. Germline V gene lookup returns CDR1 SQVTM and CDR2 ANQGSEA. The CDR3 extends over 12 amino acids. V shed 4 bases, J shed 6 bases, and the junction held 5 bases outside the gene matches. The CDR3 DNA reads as TGCAGCGTTGGCGGGAGGTATTCCGAGCAGTACTTC. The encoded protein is CSVGGRYSEQYF.

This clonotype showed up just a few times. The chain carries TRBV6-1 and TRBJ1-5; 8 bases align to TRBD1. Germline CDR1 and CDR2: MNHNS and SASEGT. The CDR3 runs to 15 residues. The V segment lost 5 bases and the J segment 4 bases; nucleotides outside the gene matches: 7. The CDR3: CASSNGQGRNQPQHF. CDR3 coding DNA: TGTGCCAGCAGTAACGGACAGGGCAGAAATCAGCCCCAGCATTTT.

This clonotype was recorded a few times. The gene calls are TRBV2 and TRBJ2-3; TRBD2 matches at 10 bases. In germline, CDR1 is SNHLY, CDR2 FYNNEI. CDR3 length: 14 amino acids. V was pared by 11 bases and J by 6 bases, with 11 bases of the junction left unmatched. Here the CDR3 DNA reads TGTGCCCGCTCTAGCGGGAGTTTAGGGGATACGCAGTATTTT. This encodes CARSSGSLGDTQYF.

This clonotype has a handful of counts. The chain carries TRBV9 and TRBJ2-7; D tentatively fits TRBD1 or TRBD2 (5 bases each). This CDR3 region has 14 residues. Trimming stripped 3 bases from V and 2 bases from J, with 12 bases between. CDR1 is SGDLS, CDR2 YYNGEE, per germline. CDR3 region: CASSAGGGAYEQYF. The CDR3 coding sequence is TGTGCCAGCAGCGCTGGTGGGGGAGCCTACGAGCAGTACTTC.

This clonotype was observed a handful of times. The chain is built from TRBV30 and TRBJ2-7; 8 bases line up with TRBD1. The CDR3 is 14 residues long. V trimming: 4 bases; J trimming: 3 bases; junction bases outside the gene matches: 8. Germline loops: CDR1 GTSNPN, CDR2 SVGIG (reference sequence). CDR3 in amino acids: CAWNAGTGYYEQYF. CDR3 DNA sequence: TGTGCCTGGAATGCCGGGACAGGTTACTACGAGCAGTACTTC.

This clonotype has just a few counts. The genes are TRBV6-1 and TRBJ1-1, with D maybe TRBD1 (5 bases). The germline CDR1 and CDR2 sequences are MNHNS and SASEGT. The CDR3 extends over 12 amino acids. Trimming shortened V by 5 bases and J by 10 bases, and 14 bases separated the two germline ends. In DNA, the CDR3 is TGTGCCAGCAGTACCGCTGGGGGGGTAGCTTTCTTT. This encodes CASSTAGGVAFF.

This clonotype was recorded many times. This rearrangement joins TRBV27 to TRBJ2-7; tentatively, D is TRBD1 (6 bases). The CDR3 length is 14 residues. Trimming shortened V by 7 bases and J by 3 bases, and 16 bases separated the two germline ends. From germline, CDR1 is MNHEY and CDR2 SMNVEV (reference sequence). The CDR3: CASNYRVGSYEQYF. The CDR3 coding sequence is TGTGCCAGCAATTACAGGGTGGGAAGCTACGAGCAGTACTTC.

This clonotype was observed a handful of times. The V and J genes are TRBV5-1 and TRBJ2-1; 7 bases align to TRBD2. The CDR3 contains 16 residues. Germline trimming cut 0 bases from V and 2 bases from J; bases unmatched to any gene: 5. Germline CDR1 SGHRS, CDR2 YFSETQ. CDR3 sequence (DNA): TGCGCCAGCAGCTTGGAAGCGGGGCCTCCCTACAATGAGCAGTTCTTC. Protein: CASSLEAGPPYNEQFF.

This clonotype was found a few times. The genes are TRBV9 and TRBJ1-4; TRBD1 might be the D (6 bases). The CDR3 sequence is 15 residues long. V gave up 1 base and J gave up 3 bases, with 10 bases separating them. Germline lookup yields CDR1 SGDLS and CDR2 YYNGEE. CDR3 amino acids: CASSVTGLSNEKLFF. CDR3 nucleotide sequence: TGTGCCAGCAGCGTAACAGGGCTTTCTAATGAAAAACTGTTTTTT.

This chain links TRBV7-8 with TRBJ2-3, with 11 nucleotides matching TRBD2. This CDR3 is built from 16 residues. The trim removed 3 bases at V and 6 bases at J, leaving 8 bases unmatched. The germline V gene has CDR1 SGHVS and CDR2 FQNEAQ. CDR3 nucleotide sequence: TGTGCCAGCAGCTTCGGTAGCGGGAGGGCCGGGGATACGCAGTATTTT. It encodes CASSFGSGRAGDTQYF.

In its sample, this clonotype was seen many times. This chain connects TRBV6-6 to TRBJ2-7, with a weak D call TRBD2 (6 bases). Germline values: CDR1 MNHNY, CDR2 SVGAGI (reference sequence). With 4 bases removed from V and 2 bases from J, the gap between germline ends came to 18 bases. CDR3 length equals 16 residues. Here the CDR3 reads CASSSRDSRSPYEQYF. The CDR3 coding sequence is TGTGCCAGCAGTTCAAGGGACTCAAGGAGCCCCTACGAGCAGTACTTC.

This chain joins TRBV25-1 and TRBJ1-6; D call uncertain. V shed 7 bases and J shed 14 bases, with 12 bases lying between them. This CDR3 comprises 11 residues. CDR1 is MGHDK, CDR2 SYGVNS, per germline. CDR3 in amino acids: CASKRIGSLHF. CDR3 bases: TGTGCCAGCAAACGGATAGGTTCCCTCCACTTT.

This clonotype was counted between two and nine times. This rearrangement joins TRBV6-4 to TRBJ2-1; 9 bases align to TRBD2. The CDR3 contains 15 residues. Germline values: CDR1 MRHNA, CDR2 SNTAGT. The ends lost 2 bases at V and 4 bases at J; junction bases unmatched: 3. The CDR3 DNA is TGTGCCAGCAGTGACGCGCTAGCGGGGTACAATGAGCAGTTCTTC. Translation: CASSDALAGYNEQFF.

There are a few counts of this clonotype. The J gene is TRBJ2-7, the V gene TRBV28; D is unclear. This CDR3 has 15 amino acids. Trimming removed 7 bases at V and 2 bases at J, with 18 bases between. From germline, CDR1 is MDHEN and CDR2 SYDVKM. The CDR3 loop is CASTGFVSSAYEQYF. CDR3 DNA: TGTGCCAGCACCGGGTTTGTCAGCTCGGCCTACGAGCAGTACTTC.

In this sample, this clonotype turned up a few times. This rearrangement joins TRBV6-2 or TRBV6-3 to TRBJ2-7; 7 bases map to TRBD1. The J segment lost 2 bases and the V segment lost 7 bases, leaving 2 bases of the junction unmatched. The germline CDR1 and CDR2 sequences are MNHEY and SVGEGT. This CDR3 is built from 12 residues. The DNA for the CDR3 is TGTGCCAGCACAGGGACAGCCTACGAGCAGTACTTC. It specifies CASTGTAYEQYF.

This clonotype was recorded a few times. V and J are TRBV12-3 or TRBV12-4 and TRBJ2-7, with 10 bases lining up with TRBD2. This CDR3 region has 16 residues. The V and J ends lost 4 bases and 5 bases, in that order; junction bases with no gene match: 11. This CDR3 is CASSSSLAGELNEQYF. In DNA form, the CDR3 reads TGTGCCAGCAGTTCGTCTCTAGCGGGAGAACTCAACGAGCAGTACTTC.

The chain's CDR3 is CASTVAGTDTQYF. CDR3 in DNA: TGTGCCAGCACGGTAGCGGGGACAGATACGCAGTATTTT. This sequence joins TRBV28 and TRBJ2-3; TRBD2 aligns across 8 bases. CDR3 length: 13 residues. Germline V gene sequence: CDR1 MDHEN, CDR2 SYDVKM. V trimming: 7 bases; J trimming: 3 bases; junction bases outside the gene matches: 3.

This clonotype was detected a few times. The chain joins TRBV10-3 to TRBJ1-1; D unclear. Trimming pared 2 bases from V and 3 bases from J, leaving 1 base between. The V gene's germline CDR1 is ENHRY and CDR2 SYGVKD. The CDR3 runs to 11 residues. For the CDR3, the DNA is TGTGCCATCAGTGAGGACACTGAAGCTTTCTTT. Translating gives CAISEDTEAFF.

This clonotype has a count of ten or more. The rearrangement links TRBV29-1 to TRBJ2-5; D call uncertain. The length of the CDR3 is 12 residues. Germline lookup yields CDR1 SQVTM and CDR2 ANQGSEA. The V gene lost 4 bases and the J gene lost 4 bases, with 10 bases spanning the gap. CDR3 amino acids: CSVGRRVETQYF. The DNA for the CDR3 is TGCAGCGTTGGGCGCCGGGTAGAGACCCAGTACTTC. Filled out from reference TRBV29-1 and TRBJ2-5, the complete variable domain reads SAVISQKPSRDICQRGTSLTIQCQVDSQVTMMFWYRQQPGQSLTLIATANQGSEATYESGFVIDKFPISRPNLTFSTLTVSNMSPEDSSIYLCSVGRRVETQYFGPGTRLLVL.

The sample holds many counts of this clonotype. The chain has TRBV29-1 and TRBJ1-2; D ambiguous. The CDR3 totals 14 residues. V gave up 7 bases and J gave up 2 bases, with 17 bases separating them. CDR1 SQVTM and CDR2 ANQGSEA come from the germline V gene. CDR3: CSDSSPGVNYGYTF. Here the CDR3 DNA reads TGCAGCGACTCTTCCCCGGGAGTAAACTATGGCTACACCTTC. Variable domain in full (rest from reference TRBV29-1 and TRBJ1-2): SAVISQKPSRDICQRGTSLTIQCQVDSQVTMMFWYRQQPGQSLTLIATANQGSEATYESGFVIDKFPISRPNLTFSTLTVSNMSPEDSSIYLCSDSSPGVNYGYTFGSGTRLTVV.

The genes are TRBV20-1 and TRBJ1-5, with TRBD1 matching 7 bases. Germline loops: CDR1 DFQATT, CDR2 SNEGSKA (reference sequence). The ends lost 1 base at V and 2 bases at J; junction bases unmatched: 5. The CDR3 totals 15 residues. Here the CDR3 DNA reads TGCAGTGCTAGAGGAGACAGGGAGGGCAATCAGCCCCAGCATTTT. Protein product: CSARGDREGNQPQHF.

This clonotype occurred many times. For the CDR3, the DNA is TGTGCCAGTAGTATAGTGGGGGGGAGCTCCTACAATGAGCAGTTCTTC. It codes for CASSIVGGSSYNEQFF. The chain employs TRBV19 and TRBJ2-1, with TRBD2 matching 7 bases. The V gene end was trimmed by 1 base and the J gene end by 0 bases; junction bases not matched to a gene: 3. Germline CDR1 and CDR2: LNHDA and SQIVND (reference sequence). CDR3 length: 16 residues. The full variable domain, completed using reference TRBV19 and TRBJ2-1, is DGGITQSPKYLFRKEGQNVTLSCEQNLNHDAMYWYRQDPGQGLRLIYYSQIVNDFQKGDIAEGYSVSREKKESFPLTVTSAQKNPTAFYLCASSIVGGSSYNEQFFGPGTRLTVL.

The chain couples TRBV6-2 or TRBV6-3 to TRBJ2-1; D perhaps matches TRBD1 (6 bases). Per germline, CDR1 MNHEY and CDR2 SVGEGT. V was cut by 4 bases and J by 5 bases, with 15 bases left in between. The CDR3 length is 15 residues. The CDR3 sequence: CASSFGQLLNNEQFF. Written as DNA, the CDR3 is TGTGCCAGCAGTTTCGGACAGCTCCTCAACAATGAGCAGTTCTTC.

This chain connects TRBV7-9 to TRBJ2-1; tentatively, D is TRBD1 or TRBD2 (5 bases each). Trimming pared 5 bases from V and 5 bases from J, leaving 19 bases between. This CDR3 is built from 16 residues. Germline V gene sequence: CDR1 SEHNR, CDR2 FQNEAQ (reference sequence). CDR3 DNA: TGTGCCAGCAGCCTTCGCCAGGGACCCGGGCACAATGAGCAGTTCTTC. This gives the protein CASSLRQGPGHNEQFF.